The entry below gives a single TCR beta chain sequence along with its context. Its antigen is still unknown. The assay was immunoSEQ multiplex PCR, and TCRdb's table has in-frame clones only and misses some. The sample holds over a million clones; 95% to 99% are singletons and the top ten take about 0.4%. Germline V gene lookup returns CDR1 KGHSH and CDR2 LQKENI. CDR3 size: 14 residues. V was pared by 3 bases and J by 8 bases, with 16 bases between. These data come from a study of shared clonotypes between healthy human individuals. Study results and limitations: Only blood was sampled; tissue repertoires likely differ. When naive CD4 clonotypes were compared across a few donors, 4% to 5.5% were shared.

The chain couples TRBV18 to TRBJ1-2; no reliable D call. The source of this sequence is a man aged 25-45 years in good health. Sequenced material: naive CD4+ T cells sorted from blood. The subset is: CD45RA+ positively selected. The CDR3 sequence: CASSPTQLFNGYTF. DNA for the CDR3: TGTGCCAGCTCACCTACCCAGCTATTCAACGGCTACACCTTC.